This T cell receptor beta chain was documented in a study of control samples from healthy donors and cancer patients. V was pared by 3 bases and J by 3 bases, with 12 bases between. Germline values: CDR1 SGHNT, CDR2 YYREEE (reference sequence). The length of the CDR3 is 15 residues. Sequencing was performed with immunoSEQ multiplex PCR; in TCRdb, only in-frame clones are kept and a portion is missing. The table shows around 94,000 clones, with approximately 95% occurring only once. This sequence was found in a woman aged 25 to 39 in good health. The sequencing sample was made of blood. This rearrangement joins TRBV5-4 to TRBJ2-2; D is possibly TRBD1 (6 bases). The CDR3 spells CASSSYRVDTGELFF. CDR3 bases: TGTGCCAGCAGCTCATACAGGGTTGACACCGGGGAGCTGTTTTTT.